This T cell receptor (beta chain) derives from a study of CD8 T cells in ankylosing spondylitis. Study-wide results and limits: Seemingly characteristic of ankylosing spondylitis blood was a TCR beta motif consisting of 7 or 8 highly homologous variants. Disease-linked clones were CD8+ and relatively rare in peripheral blood. Existing reports had already noted some motif variants in reactive arthritis synovial fluid and blood.

Quantitative 5'-RACE with molecular barcodes was used to make the TCR beta libraries. TCRdb processed the 5' RACE reads anew with MiXCR; each CDR3 protein has one entry. The sample includes fewer than 550,000 distinct CDR3 sequences, approximately 5.3% of them seen just once. This clonotype was found a few times. The target antigen is unknown. Germline values: CDR1 GTSNPN, CDR2 SVGIG (reference sequence). V lost 0 bases, J lost 6 bases, and 6 bases lay in between. The CDR3 has 11 residues. Sequenced material: blood, either unsorted or a sorted T cell fraction (not recorded which). The receptor's source is a male donor with ankylosing spondylitis. The chain couples TRBV30 to TRBJ2-7; unclear D gene. The CDR3 region is CAWSVLGEQYF. The DNA of the CDR3 is TGTGCCTGGAGTGTTTTGGGCGAGCAGTACTTC.